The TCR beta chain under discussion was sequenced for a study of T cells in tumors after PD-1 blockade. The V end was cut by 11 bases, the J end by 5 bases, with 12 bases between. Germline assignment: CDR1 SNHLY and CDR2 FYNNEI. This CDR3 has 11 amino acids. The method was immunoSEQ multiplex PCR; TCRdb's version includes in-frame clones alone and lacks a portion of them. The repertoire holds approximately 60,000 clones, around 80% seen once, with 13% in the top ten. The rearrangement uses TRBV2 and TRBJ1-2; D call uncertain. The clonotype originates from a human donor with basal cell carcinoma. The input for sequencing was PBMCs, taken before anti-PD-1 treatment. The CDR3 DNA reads TGTGCCTCCACAAGGGATTATGGCTACACCTTC. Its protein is CASTRDYGYTF.